The clone carrying this T cell receptor (beta chain) has a handful of counts. The sample comes from a study of response to subunit inactivated influenza vaccine. In germline, CDR1 is SGHTA, CDR2 FQGNSA. V gave up 1 base and J gave up 10 bases, with 10 bases separating them. The CDR3 has 12 residues. TCRdb passed the RT-PCR reads through MiXCR, listing each CDR3 protein once. This table holds hundreds of thousands of distinct CDR3 sequences, under 9% found once. The TCR comes from a man between 50 and 69 years old who received an inactivated influenza vaccine. The input for sequencing was PBMCs from blood, taken roughly 24 months after vaccination. This chain links TRBV7-2 with TRBJ1-1; D is perhaps TRBD1 (6 bases). The CDR3 region is CASSLVTGSAFF. The CDR3 region has the DNA TGTGCCAGCAGCTTAGTTACAGGGTCAGCTTTCTTT.